These T cell receptor beta chains were read from a single sample in a study of T cells in Graves' hyperthyroidism and ophthalmopathy. TCRdb used MiXCR to reprocess the multiplex PCR reads, holding one entry per CDR3 protein. This sample has 95,000 to 110,000 distinct CDR3 sequences, with approximately 48% found just once. Material: blood. These receptors were obtained from a man in his forties with Graves' hyperthyroidism. CDR3s include the opening cysteine and the closing phenylalanine or tryptophan. D genes are given only for firm matches. The size entry is marked missing in some rows and otherwise reads once, few, many or a size class.

V gene: TRBV12-3/TRBV12-4
J gene: TRBJ1-3
D gene: -
clone size: -
CDR3 DNA: TGTGCCAGCACCAATTCGGGAAACACCATATATTTT
CDR3 protein: CASTNSGNTIYF

V gene: TRBV2
J gene: TRBJ1-5
D gene: TRBD1
clone size: -
CDR3 DNA: TGTGCCAGCAGGGGGGGACAGGGAGGACAGCCCCAGCATTTT
CDR3 protein: CASRGGQGGQPQHF

V gene: TRBV6-6
J gene: TRBJ1-1
D gene: -
clone size: -
CDR3 DNA: TGTGCCAGCATGGGGAAGGGTAGATGCGACACTGAAGCTTTCTTT
CDR3 protein: CASMGKGRCDTEAFF

V gene: TRBV7-2
J gene: TRBJ2-2
D gene: TRBD2
clone size: many
CDR3 DNA: TGTGCCAGCAGCTCGTTTACAGCGGGAGTTGGCGGGGAGCTGTTTTTT
CDR3 protein: CASSSFTAGVGGELFF

V gene: TRBV11-2
J gene: TRBJ2-1
D gene: TRBD2
clone size: many
CDR3 DNA: TGTGCCAGCAGCTTAGTCCTAGCGGGGGTTGAGCAGTTCTTC
CDR3 protein: CASSLVLAGVEQFF

V gene: TRBV11-3
J gene: TRBJ2-1
D gene: -
clone size: many
CDR3 DNA: TGTGCCAGCAGCTTAGTGTACGGGTCGGCAAATGAGCAGTTCTTC
CDR3 protein: CASSLVYGSANEQFF

V gene: TRBV2
J gene: TRBJ2-1
D gene: -
clone size: -
CDR3 DNA: TGTGCCAGCAGTGCTCACCGCGGGGGCATCGAGAGTGAGCAGTTCTTC
CDR3 protein: CASSAHRGGIESEQFF

V gene: TRBV7-8
J gene: TRBJ2-7
D gene: -
clone size: many
CDR3 DNA: TGTGCCAGCAGCTTGCAGGGGATCTACGAGCAGTACTTC
CDR3 protein: CASSLQGIYEQYF

V gene: TRBV7-9
J gene: TRBJ2-1
D gene: -
clone size: -
CDR3 DNA: TGCGCCAGCAGCCAAGATGGGGCGGGTCTCTCCTACAATGAGCAGTTCTTC
CDR3 protein: CASSQDGAGLSYNEQFF

V gene: TRBV2
J gene: TRBJ1-6
D gene: -
clone size: -
CDR3 DNA: TGTGCTAGGAAGGAGACGGGTAGCTCCTATAATTCACCCCTCCACTTT
CDR3 protein: CARKETGSSYNSPLHF

V gene: TRBV7-9
J gene: TRBJ1-6
D gene: TRBD1
clone size: many
CDR3 DNA: TGTGCCAGCAGCTGGGACAGTCCGAATTCACCCCTCCACTTT
CDR3 protein: CASSWDSPNSPLHF

V gene: TRBV20-1
J gene: TRBJ2-3
D gene: -
clone size: many
CDR3 DNA: TGCAGTGCCCAAAGGGGGCGGGAACTCACAGATACGCAGTATTTT
CDR3 protein: CSAQRGRELTDTQYF

V gene: TRBV12-3/TRBV12-4
J gene: TRBJ2-7
D gene: -
clone size: -
CDR3 DNA: TGTGCCAGCAGTTTGTTGGGGGCCTACGAGCAGTACTTC
CDR3 protein: CASSLLGAYEQYF

V gene: TRBV29-1
J gene: TRBJ1-1
D gene: -
clone size: many
CDR3 DNA: TGCAGCGCCATAGGGACTATGAACACTGAAGCTTTCTTT
CDR3 protein: CSAIGTMNTEAFF

V gene: TRBV2
J gene: TRBJ1-2
D gene: -
clone size: few
CDR3 DNA: TGTGCCAGCAGAGCTGGCGGTCGGGTTGGCTACACCTTC
CDR3 protein: CASRAGGRVGYTF

V gene: TRBV10-3
J gene: TRBJ2-1
D gene: TRBD2
clone size: many
CDR3 DNA: TGTGCCATCAGTGCCCGGGGGGGAGAAGGGGATGAGCAGTTCTTC
CDR3 protein: CAISARGGEGDEQFF

V gene: TRBV6-5
J gene: TRBJ2-7
D gene: TRBD2
clone size: few
CDR3 DNA: TGTGCCAGCAGCCTAGCGGGGGGGTATCTCGGGGTAATCCACGAGCAGTACTTC
CDR3 protein: CASSLAGGYLGVIHEQYF

V gene: TRBV20-1
J gene: TRBJ2-5
D gene: -
clone size: -
CDR3 DNA: TGCAGTGCTAGCTTCGAGGCAGATCAGGCCCAGCACTTC
CDR3 protein: CSASFEADQAQHF

V gene: TRBV29-1
J gene: TRBJ2-1
D gene: -
clone size: -
CDR3 DNA: TGCAGCGTTGAAGGTAGACAATTGGATGAGCAGTTCTTC
CDR3 protein: CSVEGRQLDEQFF

V gene: TRBV2
J gene: TRBJ2-5
D gene: TRBD2
clone size: -
CDR3 DNA: TGTGCCAGCAGCTCGACTAGCGGGGGGGTGATCGGGGAGACCCAGTACTTC
CDR3 protein: CASSSTSGGVIGETQYF

V gene: TRBV25-1
J gene: TRBJ1-1
D gene: TRBD1
clone size: -
CDR3 DNA: TGTGCCAGCAGTGAATTGGACAGGGGGAACACTGAAGCTTTCTTT
CDR3 protein: CASSELDRGNTEAFF

V gene: TRBV14
J gene: TRBJ2-7
D gene: -
clone size: -
CDR3 DNA: TGTGCCAGCAGCCATAGGGGGAGGCAGTACTTC
CDR3 protein: CASSHRGRQYF

V gene: TRBV11-2
J gene: TRBJ2-7
D gene: -
clone size: -
CDR3 DNA: TGTGCCAGCAGCCCCGGCAGGGGGGCGTACGAGCAGTACTTC
CDR3 protein: CASSPGRGAYEQYF

V gene: TRBV15
J gene: TRBJ2-7
D gene: TRBD2
clone size: -
CDR3 DNA: TGTGCCACCAGCAGAGATCGGGAGGGCCAGTCCCACGAGCAGTACTTC
CDR3 protein: CATSRDREGQSHEQYF

V gene: TRBV6-6
J gene: TRBJ1-1
D gene: -
clone size: -
CDR3 DNA: TGTGCCAGGAGTTACCGGGGGGAAGACACTGAAGCTTTCTTT
CDR3 protein: CARSYRGEDTEAFF

V gene: TRBV5-5
J gene: TRBJ1-1
D gene: TRBD1
clone size: many
CDR3 DNA: TGTGCCAGCAGTTGGGGACAGTCGAACACTGAAGCTTTCTTT
CDR3 protein: CASSWGQSNTEAFF

V gene: TRBV7-6
J gene: TRBJ2-3
D gene: -
clone size: -
CDR3 DNA: TGTGCCAGCAGCTTAGGCCCGACGGAGCAGTATTTT
CDR3 protein: CASSLGPTEQYF

V gene: TRBV7-7
J gene: TRBJ2-3
D gene: TRBD2
clone size: -
CDR3 DNA: TGTGCTAGCAGCCGCGGGGGGGCTACAGATACGCAGTATTTT
CDR3 protein: CASSRGGATDTQYF

V gene: TRBV20-1
J gene: TRBJ2-5
D gene: -
clone size: once
CDR3 DNA: TGCAGTGCTAGGCGTTGGGAGACCCAGTACTTC
CDR3 protein: CSARRWETQYF

V gene: TRBV6-2/TRBV6-3
J gene: TRBJ2-1
D gene: TRBD2
clone size: many
CDR3 DNA: TGTGCCAGCAGACCTCGGACTAGCGGGAGATGGGAGCAGTTCTTC
CDR3 protein: CASRPRTSGRWEQFF

V gene: TRBV29-1
J gene: TRBJ1-5
D gene: TRBD1
clone size: -
CDR3 DNA: TGCAGCGTTGAAGTAGCGGGACAGAGGATTCAGCCCCAGCATTTT
CDR3 protein: CSVEVAGQRIQPQHF

V gene: TRBV5-1
J gene: TRBJ2-1
D gene: TRBD2
clone size: many
CDR3 DNA: TGCGCCAGCAGCTTAAGCGGGGGTTACACCAATGAGCAGTTCTTC
CDR3 protein: CASSLSGGYTNEQFF

V gene: TRBV2
J gene: TRBJ2-7
D gene: -
clone size: many
CDR3 DNA: TGTGCCAGCAGTTGGGCCGACGAGCAGTACTTC
CDR3 protein: CASSWADEQYF

V gene: TRBV9
J gene: TRBJ2-1
D gene: TRBD2
clone size: -
CDR3 DNA: TGTGCTAGCAGCGTAAAAGGGATAGCGGGAAGCTCCTACAATGAGCAGTTCTTC
CDR3 protein: CASSVKGIAGSSYNEQFF

V gene: TRBV28
J gene: TRBJ2-3
D gene: TRBD1
clone size: -
CDR3 DNA: TGTGCCAGCAGAAGGGACAGGGGTCGCAAAGATACGCAGTATTTT
CDR3 protein: CASRRDRGRKDTQYF

V gene: TRBV7-9
J gene: TRBJ2-7
D gene: -
clone size: many
CDR3 DNA: TGTGCCAGCAGCTTAATGGTGCCTGGCGAGCAGTACTTC
CDR3 protein: CASSLMVPGEQYF

V gene: TRBV5-1
J gene: TRBJ2-3
D gene: TRBD2
clone size: -
CDR3 DNA: TGCGCCAGCAGCTTGCATGGAGCGGGAGCCGATGAGCAGTATTTT
CDR3 protein: CASSLHGAGADEQYF

V gene: TRBV12-3/TRBV12-4
J gene: TRBJ2-2
D gene: -
clone size: many
CDR3 DNA: TGTGCCAGCAGTTTAACACTGACGAACACCGGGGAGCTGTTTTTT
CDR3 protein: CASSLTLTNTGELFF

V gene: TRBV19
J gene: TRBJ2-5
D gene: -
clone size: many
CDR3 DNA: TGTGCCAGCCGGGACAACAACCAAGAGACCCAGTACTTC
CDR3 protein: CASRDNNQETQYF

V gene: TRBV7-2
J gene: TRBJ2-7
D gene: -
clone size: -
CDR3 DNA: TGTGCCAGCAGCCTACCGACTAACTCCTACGAGCAGTACTTC
CDR3 protein: CASSLPTNSYEQYF

V gene: TRBV7-9
J gene: TRBJ2-1
D gene: -
clone size: many
CDR3 DNA: TGTGCCAGCAGCTCGGACAGCTACAATGAGCAGTTCTTC
CDR3 protein: CASSSDSYNEQFF

V gene: TRBV20-1
J gene: TRBJ1-4
D gene: -
clone size: -
CDR3 DNA: TGCAGTGCTAGAGATTTTGCGGCAGGGGATTCTGTAAAACTGTTTTTT
CDR3 protein: CSARDFAAGDSVKLFF

V gene: TRBV11-2
J gene: TRBJ2-2
D gene: -
clone size: many
CDR3 DNA: TGTGCCAGCAGCTTAGATAGAGTAACCGGGGAGCTGTTTTTT
CDR3 protein: CASSLDRVTGELFF

V gene: TRBV7-2
J gene: TRBJ2-3
D gene: TRBD1
clone size: -
CDR3 DNA: TGTGCCAGCAGCCCAGGGGGCGAGGGCACAGATACGCAGTATTTT
CDR3 protein: CASSPGGEGTDTQYF

V gene: TRBV7-9
J gene: TRBJ2-7
D gene: TRBD2
clone size: many
CDR3 DNA: TGTGCCAGCAGCTTAGGACTAGCGGAGATCTACGAGCAGTACTTC
CDR3 protein: CASSLGLAEIYEQYF

V gene: TRBV12-3/TRBV12-4
J gene: TRBJ2-2
D gene: -
clone size: many
CDR3 DNA: TGTGCCAGCAGGACGTCCGGCCTCGGGGAGCTGTTTTTT
CDR3 protein: CASRTSGLGELFF

V gene: TRBV25-1
J gene: TRBJ2-7
D gene: -
clone size: many
CDR3 DNA: TGTGCCAGCAGTGTAGTAGAGGGCGAGCAGTACTTC
CDR3 protein: CASSVVEGEQYF

V gene: TRBV7-2
J gene: TRBJ2-5
D gene: TRBD2
clone size: -
CDR3 DNA: TGTGCCAGCAGCTTAGCCCCGGCTAGCGGGCAAGAGACCCAGTACTTC
CDR3 protein: CASSLAPASGQETQYF

V gene: TRBV3-2
J gene: TRBJ2-5
D gene: -
clone size: few
CDR3 DNA: TGTGCCAGCAGCTTTAGCGGGAGGCCAGAGACCCAGTACTTC
CDR3 protein: CASSFSGRPETQYF

V gene: TRBV13
J gene: TRBJ1-2
D gene: -
clone size: -
CDR3 DNA: TGTGCCAGCAGTCCTAGGGGGGCTAACTATGGCTACACCTTC
CDR3 protein: CASSPRGANYGYTF

V gene: TRBV24-1
J gene: TRBJ2-1
D gene: -
clone size: many
CDR3 DNA: TGTGCCACCAGTGATCCGCTCGGACAGTACAATGAGCAGTTCTTC
CDR3 protein: CATSDPLGQYNEQFF

V gene: TRBV6-5
J gene: TRBJ2-3
D gene: TRBD2
clone size: many
CDR3 DNA: TGTGCCAGCAGTCCCCTCGCGGGGGGCGGAGATACGCAGTATTTT
CDR3 protein: CASSPLAGGGDTQYF

V gene: TRBV29-1
J gene: TRBJ1-1
D gene: TRBD1
clone size: once
CDR3 DNA: TGCAGCGTTTCCGACAGGGAGCGCGGTGCTTTCTTT
CDR3 protein: CSVSDRERGAFF

V gene: TRBV4-2
J gene: TRBJ2-7
D gene: -
clone size: medium-sized
CDR3 DNA: TGTGCCAGCAGCCAAGAGTACGGCCCCTACGAGCAGTACTTC
CDR3 protein: CASSQEYGPYEQYF